These T cell receptor beta chains were read from a single sample in a study of cytomegalovirus exposure and HLA in healthy donors. The data were produced by immunoSEQ multiplex PCR, yet TCRdb's version contains in-frame clones alone and is incomplete. This sample has fewer than 250,000 clones, with around 87% found just once. The sequencing input was PBMCs. These receptors all come from a young woman in good health and CMV-seropositive. Both conserved end residues are trimmed from each CDR3. Each record gives: J gene, V gene, CDR3 protein.

j_gene: TRBJ2-4; v_gene: TRBV6-5; CDR3aa: ASSLIRSSKNIQY
j_gene: TRBJ2-5; v_gene: TRBV5-1; CDR3aa: ASSPGLAAETQY
j_gene: TRBJ2-1; v_gene: TRBV27; CDR3aa: ASSWTSGYNEQF
j_gene: TRBJ1-5; v_gene: TRBV7-2; CDR3aa: ASSLLQIDRRGRNQPQH
j_gene: TRBJ1-1; v_gene: TRBV7-9; CDR3aa: ASSLVGQGAVNTEAF
j_gene: TRBJ1-2; v_gene: TRBV28; CDR3aa: ASSPRTGPTQNGYT
j_gene: TRBJ2-7; v_gene: TRBV28; CDR3aa: ASIDGGGRGRSLYEQY
j_gene: TRBJ1-1; v_gene: TRBV5-4; CDR3aa: ASSLERVNTEAF
j_gene: TRBJ1-3; v_gene: TRBV28; CDR3aa: ASSAFNRDPSGNTIY
j_gene: TRBJ2-5; v_gene: TRBV4-1; CDR3aa: ASSKSAASGDQETQY
j_gene: TRBJ1-1; v_gene: TRBV27; CDR3aa: ASSPRRDTPTEAF
j_gene: TRBJ2-2; v_gene: TRBV5-6; CDR3aa: ASSLGTGDTGELF
j_gene: TRBJ1-2; v_gene: TRBV27; CDR3aa: ASRPIFIQGALSGYT
j_gene: TRBJ2-1; v_gene: TRBV18; CDR3aa: ASSPDPGQGAGEQF
j_gene: TRBJ1-4; v_gene: TRBV20-1; CDR3aa: SARNEKLF
j_gene: TRBJ1-5; v_gene: TRBV7-6; CDR3aa: ASSSGLGQPQH
j_gene: TRBJ2-7; v_gene: TRBV7-2; CDR3aa: ASSFAEGSEQY
j_gene: TRBJ1-2; v_gene: TRBV11-2; CDR3aa: ASSPRLEGGDGYT
j_gene: TRBJ1-1; v_gene: TRBV10-3; CDR3aa: AISRQGANTEAF
j_gene: TRBJ1-2; v_gene: TRBV5-5; CDR3aa: ASSPVGGTYGYT
j_gene: TRBJ1-2; v_gene: TRBV6-5; CDR3aa: ASSSAGPLFYGYT
j_gene: TRBJ1-1; v_gene: TRBV29-1; CDR3aa: SVEGRAKTEAF
j_gene: TRBJ2-5; v_gene: TRBV7-6; CDR3aa: ASSRLLGETQY
j_gene: TRBJ2-1; v_gene: TRBV9; CDR3aa: ASSVVSSGTITTYNEQF
j_gene: TRBJ2-1; v_gene: TRBV28; CDR3aa: ASRGAAGGVDEQF
j_gene: TRBJ1-1; v_gene: TRBV27; CDR3aa: ASSFRGNTEAF
j_gene: TRBJ2-1; v_gene: TRBV29-1; CDR3aa: SVARTSGGNEQF
j_gene: TRBJ2-1; v_gene: TRBV28; CDR3aa: ASSLQAWDSNNEQF
j_gene: TRBJ2-7; v_gene: TRBV4-1; CDR3aa: ASSHTLLAGVFHEQY
j_gene: TRBJ2-7; v_gene: TRBV9; CDR3aa: ASSAGTGTYEQY
j_gene: TRBJ1-2; v_gene: TRBV5-1; CDR3aa: ASSSNPGSFYGYT
j_gene: TRBJ2-2; v_gene: TRBV9; CDR3aa: ASSSPGLSPGELF
j_gene: TRBJ1-4; v_gene: TRBV9; CDR3aa: ASSEGQGYEKLF
j_gene: TRBJ1-4; v_gene: TRBV6-1; CDR3aa: ASSDPQGGF
j_gene: TRBJ2-7; v_gene: TRBV28; CDR3aa: ASSLRRNSYEQY
j_gene: TRBJ2-1; v_gene: TRBV18; CDR3aa: ASSPQTGYNEQF
j_gene: TRBJ1-1; v_gene: TRBV5-1; CDR3aa: ASSLALPTGGNTEAF
j_gene: TRBJ1-5; v_gene: TRBV25-1; CDR3aa: ASSEWGQGPHQPQH
j_gene: TRBJ2-2; v_gene: TRBV29-1; CDR3aa: SAQRHTGELF
j_gene: TRBJ2-3; v_gene: TRBV4-2; CDR3aa: ASSQEIGGTQY
j_gene: TRBJ1-1; v_gene: TRBV2; CDR3aa: ASSVVGGDTEAF
j_gene: TRBJ1-4; v_gene: TRBV6-6; CDR3aa: ASTLGVGGDYEKLF
j_gene: TRBJ2-6; v_gene: TRBV27; CDR3aa: ASSWSGGFSGANVLT
j_gene: TRBJ2-1; v_gene: TRBV18; CDR3aa: ASSPGGNNEQF
j_gene: TRBJ1-2; v_gene: TRBV28; CDR3aa: ASSFRANYGYT
j_gene: TRBJ2-7; v_gene: TRBV7-2; CDR3aa: ASSLETGRGEQY
j_gene: TRBJ2-2; v_gene: TRBV25-1; CDR3aa: ASSDPGELF
j_gene: TRBJ2-3; v_gene: TRBV5-4; CDR3aa: ASTLRGGPTDTQY
j_gene: TRBJ1-5; v_gene: TRBV28; CDR3aa: ASSLWQLSNQPQH
j_gene: TRBJ2-1; v_gene: TRBV27; CDR3aa: ASSIRLAGRNEQF
j_gene: TRBJ1-1; v_gene: TRBV9; CDR3aa: ASSVVGGNTEAF
j_gene: TRBJ1-4; v_gene: TRBV27; CDR3aa: ASRRQGVATNEKLF
j_gene: TRBJ2-7; v_gene: TRBV2; CDR3aa: ASSESRRVD